This passage covers 31 T cell receptor beta chains from one sample sequenced in a study of neurological immune-mediated disorders. TCRdb recomputed calls from the 5' RACE reads with MiXCR, one row per CDR3 protein. The sample contains 95,000 to 150,000 distinct CDR3 sequences, roughly 3.2% of which appear only once. Material: PBMCs. Receptors originate from a woman under 40 with multiple sclerosis.

This clonotype was observed at least ten times. This chain connects TRBV4-1 to TRBJ1-4; 8 bases are a match to TRBD1. Germline values: CDR1 MGHRA, CDR2 YSYEKL. V shed 0 bases, J shed 7 bases, and the junction held 7 bases outside the gene matches. There are 16 residues in the CDR3. The CDR3 nucleotides read TGCGCCAGCAGCCAAGAGGCAGGGGGCCTCCCTGAAAAACTGTTTTTT. As protein: CASSQEAGGLPEKLFF.

There are many counts of this clonotype. This rearrangement joins TRBV19 to TRBJ2-2, with unresolved D. Germline CDR1 and CDR2: LNHDA and SQIVND (reference sequence). This CDR3 comprises 13 residues. V was pared by 3 bases and J by 6 bases, with 8 bases between. In nucleotides, the CDR3 is TGTGCCAGTAGTATCCCGAGCCCCGGGGAGCTGTTTTTT. This codes for CASSIPSPGELFF.

This clonotype has at least ten counts. Here the CDR3 DNA reads TGTGCCAGCAGGCGGGACCCCGGGGAGCTGTTTTTT. Translated: CASRRDPGELFF. The rearrangement joins TRBV7-9 to TRBJ2-2, with D maybe TRBD2 (6 bases). The CDR3 is 12 residues long. Trimming left V 6 bases short and J 6 bases short, with 8 bases between. Per the germline V gene, CDR1 is SEHNR and CDR2 is FQNEAQ (reference sequence).

This clonotype was picked up many times. The chain employs TRBV20-1 and TRBJ2-2; TRBD2 aligns across 11 bases. The CDR3 runs to 16 residues. With 1 base clipped from V and 2 bases from J, the junction kept 3 bases outside the gene matches. The germline V gene has CDR1 DFQATT and CDR2 SNEGSKA (reference sequence). CDR3 DNA: TGCAGTGCTAGAGGTAGCGGGAGGGATAACACCGGGGAGCTGTTTTTT. Its translation is CSARGSGRDNTGELFF.

This clonotype has at least ten counts. CDR3 in amino acids: CSVERQGNYGYTF. The CDR3 bases are TGCAGTGTCGAACGACAGGGGAACTATGGCTACACCTTC. The chain is built from TRBV20-1 and TRBJ1-2; TRBD1 agrees at 8 bases. This CDR3 is built from 13 residues. J was trimmed by 2 bases and V by 7 bases; bases with no gene match: 6. The germline V gene encodes CDR1 DFQATT and CDR2 SNEGSKA (reference sequence).

This clonotype has a count of ten or more. The chain has TRBV14 and TRBJ2-1, with D possibly being TRBD1 (6 bases). Deletions cut 4 bases from V and 8 bases from J, with 18 bases between. The V gene's germline CDR1 is SGHDN and CDR2 FVKESK. The CDR3 has 15 amino acids. The CDR3 DNA reads TGTGCCAGCAGCCTAACCGGGACACCTGGCCATGAGCAGTTCTTC. This gives the protein CASSLTGTPGHEQFF.

The chain uses TRBV20-1 and TRBJ2-1; maybe TRBD2 (6 bases). Germline CDR1 and CDR2: DFQATT and SNEGSKA (reference sequence). V lost 5 bases to trimming and J lost 5 bases, with 13 bases between them. This CDR3 is built from 13 residues. The CDR3: CSADSGLHNEQFF. CDR3 nucleotide sequence: TGCAGTGCTGATTCGGGACTCCACAATGAGCAGTTCTTC.

Many counts were recorded for this clonotype. V usage is TRBV6-5 and J usage is TRBJ1-5; a weak D match, TRBD1 (5 bases). The CDR3 runs to 14 residues. Germline CDR1 is MNHEY and CDR2 is SVGAGI. Trimming removed 6 bases from V and 7 bases from J, with 16 bases in between. The CDR3 DNA is TGTGCCAGCAGCCCCGGGGCCACGATGCAGCCCCAGCATTTT. Protein product: CASSPGATMQPQHF.

Ten or more counts support this clonotype. The V and J genes are TRBV5-1 and TRBJ2-5, with 10 bases identical to TRBD1. The CDR3 is made up of 16 amino acids. J was trimmed by 4 bases and V by 3 bases; bases with no gene match: 9. Germline lookup yields CDR1 SGHRS and CDR2 YFSETQ. CDR3 sequence (DNA): TGCGCCAGCAGCTCGACGGACAGGGGGTTGCTAGAGACCCAGTACTTC. The encoded protein is CASSSTDRGLLETQYF.

This clonotype was picked up many times. The chain links TRBV20-1 to TRBJ2-1; D is possibly TRBD2 (5 bases). CDR1 and CDR2 (germline): DFQATT, SNEGSKA (reference sequence). CDR3 size: 16 residues. The V end was cut by 0 bases, the J end by 5 bases, with 17 bases between. The CDR3 DNA reads TGCAGTGCTAGAGATCCGCTAGCTACGCGCAACAATGAGCAGTTCTTC. Protein sequence: CSARDPLATRNNEQFF.

This clonotype was counted at least ten times. The chain has TRBV4-1 and TRBJ1-1; the D is unclear. The CDR3 spans 14 residues. The V gene's germline CDR1 is MGHRA and CDR2 YSYEKL. V was shortened by 0 bases and J by 5 bases, with 10 bases between the two germline ends. This chain's CDR3 is CASSQDSRGTEAFF. The CDR3 coding sequence is TGCGCCAGCAGCCAAGATAGTCGGGGAACTGAAGCTTTCTTT.

This clonotype came up many times. The rearrangement joins TRBV20-1 to TRBJ1-6, with TRBD1 matching over 8 bases. The V segment lost 1 base and the J segment 7 bases; nucleotides outside the gene matches: 9. This CDR3 has 16 residues. In germline, CDR1 is DFQATT, CDR2 SNEGSKA (reference sequence). The CDR3 bases are TGCAGTGCTAGAGCCGTGGCAGGGGGCCGAAATTCACCCCTCCACTTT. Translated: CSARAVAGGRNSPLHF.

This clonotype was recorded a few times. V usage is TRBV7-2 and J usage is TRBJ2-1; 14 positions agree with TRBD2. Germline CDR1 SGHTA, CDR2 FQGNSA. The CDR3 runs 16 residues. The V gene end was trimmed by 5 bases and the J gene end by 16 bases; junction bases not matched to a gene: 16. CDR3 sequence (DNA): TGTGCCAGCAGCCCCTCGGGGACTAGCGGGAGAAGTGGTGGCTTCTTC. As protein: CASSPSGTSGRSGGFF.

This clonotype was observed many times. The CDR3 spells CASSAGQGIDEQFF. In DNA, the CDR3 is TGCGCCAGCAGCGCGGGACAGGGTATAGATGAGCAGTTCTTC. V is TRBV5-1 and J is TRBJ2-1; TRBD1 aligns across 9 bases. The CDR3 sequence is 14 residues long. J was trimmed by 8 bases and V by 4 bases; bases with no gene match: 7. Looked up from germline, CDR1 is SGHRS and CDR2 is YFSETQ.

This clonotype was counted ten times or more. The V and J genes are TRBV5-1 and TRBJ2-2; the D gene is possibly TRBD2 (7 bases). CDR1 is SGHRS and CDR2 is YFSETQ in the germline V gene. The ends were cut back, 9 bases at V and 0 bases at J, with 21 bases in the middle. This CDR3 is built from 17 residues. CDR3: CATLPRGANSNTGELFF. In nucleotides, the CDR3 is TGCGCCACTCTCCCCCGGGGGGCCAATTCGAACACCGGGGAGCTGTTTTTT.

This clonotype was observed many times. The V and J genes are TRBV5-1 and TRBJ1-4; D possibly corresponds to TRBD1 (6 bases). CDR3 length equals 15 residues. V gave up 4 bases and J gave up 8 bases, with 18 bases separating them. Germline loops: CDR1 SGHRS, CDR2 YFSETQ. The CDR3 loop reads CASSRSGDKSEKLFF. DNA for the CDR3: TGCGCCAGCAGCCGCTCCGGGGACAAGTCGGAAAAACTGTTTTTT.

The table lists this clonotype with many counts. The chain recombines TRBV27 with TRBJ2-7; D not resolved. Germline-derived CDR1 and CDR2 are MNHEY and SMNVEV (reference sequence). The CDR3 is 11 amino acids. V lost 6 bases and J 6 bases, leaving 9 bases between the germline ends. Here the CDR3 reads CASSGSGEQYF. In nucleotides, the CDR3 is TGTGCCAGCAGCGGGTCGGGCGAGCAGTACTTC.

The chain has TRBV9 and TRBJ2-1; the D is unclear. Germline V gene data show CDR1 as SGDLS and CDR2 as YYNGEE. The germline V and J ends were trimmed by 0 bases and 2 bases, with 3 bases remaining between them. The CDR3 length is 13 residues. CDR3 DNA sequence: TGTGCCAGCAGCGTAGCTGCCTACAATGAGCAGTTCTTC. This encodes CASSVAAYNEQFF.

This clonotype showed up many times. The V gene is TRBV29-1, the J gene TRBJ1-2; D is possibly TRBD1 (6 bases). The V gene's germline CDR1 is SQVTM and CDR2 ANQGSEA. Trimming took off 6 bases at V and 3 bases at J, with 17 bases between the two ends. The CDR3 runs 14 residues. The CDR3 spells CSVDARDKHYGYTF. CDR3 in DNA: TGCAGCGTAGATGCCCGGGACAAACACTATGGCTACACCTTC.

The rearrangement joins TRBV20-1 to TRBJ2-2, with TRBD2 as a possible D gene (5 bases). V lost 0 bases to trimming and J lost 4 bases, with 12 bases between them. Germline assignment: CDR1 DFQATT and CDR2 SNEGSKA (reference sequence). The CDR3 loop spans 15 amino acids. The CDR3 nucleotides are TGCAGTGCTAGAGAGGCGGGCGATGTCACCGGGGAGCTGTTTTTT. Residues: CSAREAGDVTGELFF.

This clonotype occurred many times. The V call is TRBV20-1, the J call TRBJ1-2; 9 bases fit TRBD1. Germline lookup yields CDR1 DFQATT and CDR2 SNEGSKA (reference sequence). Trimming took 5 bases from V and 8 from J; bases not matched to a gene: 6. CDR3 length: 12 amino acids. The CDR3 protein is CSADGTGYGYTF. CDR3 nucleotide sequence: TGCAGTGCTGATGGGACAGGGTACGGCTACACCTTC.

This clonotype appeared many times. J is TRBJ2-3 and V is TRBV20-1; D is uncertain. Trimming shortened V by 3 bases and J by 0 bases, and 13 bases separated the two germline ends. The CDR3 extends over 15 amino acids. Germline assignment: CDR1 DFQATT and CDR2 SNEGSKA (reference sequence). CDR3 sequence reads: CSASPRFSSTDTQYF. The CDR3 DNA reads TGCAGTGCTAGTCCCCGGTTCTCTAGCACAGATACGCAGTATTTT.

This clonotype was counted at least ten times. The chain recombines TRBV27 with TRBJ1-1, with D hard to call. The CDR3 is 14 residues long. Deletions cut 6 bases from V and 4 bases from J, with 15 bases between. Looked up from germline, CDR1 is MNHEY and CDR2 is SMNVEV (reference sequence). In DNA form, the CDR3 reads TGTGCCAGCAGGGGAAGCCTTTTGGTCACTGAAGCTTTCTTT. It specifies CASRGSLLVTEAFF.

This clonotype appeared many times. This chain links TRBV7-2 with TRBJ2-7, with D tentatively TRBD1 (6 bases). V was trimmed by 1 base and J by 3 bases, leaving 10 bases between them. Germline V lookup: CDR1 SGHTA, CDR2 FQGNSA. The CDR3 consists of 14 residues. CDR3 sequence: CASSLGKQGYEQYF. The CDR3 DNA sequence: TGTGCCAGCAGCTTAGGCAAACAGGGCTACGAGCAGTACTTC.

In the case of this clonotype: A much more abundant neighbour one base away suggests this may be a read error. The rearrangement uses TRBV7-9 and TRBJ2-3, with D perhaps being TRBD1 or TRBD2 (6 bases each). The CDR3 is made up of 16 amino acids. Trimming shortened V by 4 bases and J by 3 bases, and 17 bases separated the two germline ends. The germline CDR1 and CDR2 sequences are SEHNR and FQNEAQ (reference sequence). The DNA for the CDR3 is TGTGCCAGCAGCTCAAGAGGGGGGACCCGTACAGATACGCAGTATTTT. Its protein product is CASSSRGGTRTDTQYF.

This clonotype showed up many times. The V and J genes are TRBV5-1 and TRBJ1-1; TRBD1 matches at 9 bases. Germline trimming cut 0 bases from V and 9 bases from J; bases unmatched to any gene: 3. The CDR3 is 13 amino acids. CDR1 SGHRS and CDR2 YFSETQ come from the germline V gene. CDR3 sequence (DNA): TGCGCCAGCAGCTTGGGGACAGGGGCGAAAGCTTTCTTT. It specifies CASSLGTGAKAFF.

This chain connects TRBV27 to TRBJ2-3, with TRBD2 identical over 11 bases. Trimming at V came to 4 bases and at J to 2 bases, leaving 11 bases not matched to a gene. The germline CDR1 and CDR2 sequences are MNHEY and SMNVEV (reference sequence). The CDR3 sequence is 18 residues long. The CDR3 spells CASSSPMLAGGFTDTQYF. In DNA, the CDR3 is TGTGCCAGCAGTTCCCCGATGTTAGCGGGAGGGTTCACAGATACGCAGTATTTT.

The sample holds many counts of this clonotype. V and J are TRBV20-1 and TRBJ2-7; 8 bases agree with TRBD2. The length of the CDR3 is 13 residues. CDR1 is DFQATT and CDR2 is SNEGSKA in the germline V gene (reference sequence). J was trimmed by 4 bases and V by 0 bases; bases with no gene match: 2. The CDR3 DNA sequence: TGCAGTGCTAGAGAGCGGGGGGCGTACGAGCAGTACTTC. Translation gives CSARERGAYEQYF.

This clonotype was seen ten or more times. The J gene is TRBJ2-3, the V gene TRBV28, with D hard to call. In germline, CDR1 is MDHEN, CDR2 SYDVKM. The CDR3 length is 13 residues. V lost 5 bases, J lost 2 bases, and 8 bases lay in between. The chain's CDR3 is CASSRLATDTQYF. Written as DNA, the CDR3 is TGTGCCAGCAGTAGACTTGCCACAGATACGCAGTATTTT.

This clonotype was found many times. The chain has TRBV12-3 or TRBV12-4 and TRBJ2-2; D is ambiguous. The CDR3 consists of 11 residues. V was trimmed by 2 bases and J by 9 bases, leaving 4 bases between them. The CDR3 region is CASSLTWELFF. In DNA form, the CDR3 reads TGTGCCAGCAGTTTAACGTGGGAGCTGTTTTTT.

This clonotype was seen at least ten times. This chain uses TRBV6-2 or TRBV6-3 with TRBJ2-2, with a weak D call TRBD1 (6 bases). Germline CDR1 reads MNHEY; CDR2 reads SVGEGT. Trimming took off 1 base at V and 7 bases at J, with 13 bases between the two ends. There are 15 residues in the CDR3. The CDR3 sequence is CASSYWGQVVGELFF. In DNA, the CDR3 is TGTGCCAGCAGTTACTGGGGGCAGGTTGTCGGGGAGCTGTTTTTT.